The entry that follows covers one T cell receptor (beta chain) sequence. Antigen specificity is unknown. The entry originates in a study of human T cells and chemical hapten exposure. Study in general: Women made up most patients, who had alopecia areata, totalis or universalis. The study, taken as a whole, reports: Since the donors had alopecia, their immune response may not be the same as that of healthy people.

V was clipped by 0 bases and J by 4 bases; unmatched bases: 5. Germline V gene sequence: CDR1 SGHAT, CDR2 FQNNGV. This CDR3 has 15 residues. Time point meaning: pre-sensitization, week 0. Indicated treatment: therapeutic diphenylcyclopropenone sensitization with weekly scalp DPC. Alopecia patients between 18 and 70 years old and suitable for DPC were used as donors. Total RNA was isolated from unfractionated whole blood. From the RACE reads, TCRdb called clonotypes with MiXCR, one entry per CDR3 protein. The sample lists tens of thousands of distinct CDR3 sequences; around an eighth were seen once. The source is a woman aged 30 to 39 with alopecia areata. Some clones in this sample may be carry-over from other donors' samples. The sequences come from whole blood, collected in connection with sensitization to the hapten diphenylcyclopropenone (DPC). The J gene is TRBJ1-2, the V gene TRBV11-2, with 7 bases matching TRBD1. CDR3 bases: TGTGCCAGCAGCTTAGAGCCCGGGACAGTCTATGGCTACACCTTC. Amino acid sequence: CASSLEPGTVYGYTF. Using reference TRBV11-2 and TRBJ1-2 for the parts outside the CDR3, the full variable domain is EAGVAQSPRYKIIEKRQSVAFWCNPISGHATLYWYQQILGQGPKLLIQFQNNGVVDDSQLPKDRFSAERLKGVDSTLKIQPAKLEDSAVYLCASSLEPGTVYGYTFGSGTRLTVV.